A single sample gave rise to the 27 T cell receptor beta chains below, sequenced in a study of T cell responses to AZD1222 COVID-19 vaccine. Some clones are missing from TCRdb's copy, which holds only in-frame ones; the method was immunoSEQ multiplex PCR. The sample shows 85,000 to 100,000 clones, about 89% of them seen only once. Sequencing was performed on peripheral blood, taken 28 days after the second AZD1222 dose. The receptor set was obtained from an adult who received the AZD1222 COVID-19 vaccine.

The chain has TRBV15 and TRBJ2-3; 11 bases align to TRBD1. The CDR3 has 17 residues. CDR1 and CDR2 from the germline V gene are LNHNV and YYDKDF (reference sequence). V dropped 0 bases and J dropped 5; count of bases not matched to a gene: 7. The CDR3 loop reads CATSRDLGTGGRDTQYF. CDR3 DNA: TGTGCCACCAGCAGAGATCTCGGGACAGGGGGTAGAGATACGCAGTATTTT.

The CDR3 bases are TGTGCCAGCGGGCCCCGGGGACGGACTGAAGCTTTCTTT. Translated: CASGPRGRTEAFF. The J gene is TRBJ1-1, the V gene TRBV12-3 or TRBV12-4; D is possibly TRBD1 (5 bases). The V end lost 8 bases, the J end lost 5 bases, and 15 bases lay between the germline ends. This CDR3 is built from 13 residues.

The chain couples TRBV11-3 to TRBJ1-3, with 12 bases identical to TRBD1. Per the germline V gene, CDR1 is SGHNT and CDR2 is YENEEA. The CDR3 has 17 residues. V dropped 5 bases and J dropped 5; count of bases not matched to a gene: 10. CDR3 in amino acids: CASSVAGTGGLRNTIYF. CDR3 DNA sequence: TGTGCCAGCAGCGTCGCCGGGACAGGGGGCTTGAGAAACACCATATATTTT.

This clone was observed a handful of times. The chain employs TRBV12-3 or TRBV12-4 and TRBJ2-1; D ambiguous. Trimming pared 6 bases from V and 4 bases from J, leaving 7 bases between. This CDR3 has 12 amino acids. CDR3 residues: CASSKPYNEQFF. The CDR3 coding sequence is TGTGCCAGCAGCAAACCTTACAATGAGCAGTTCTTC.

This chain links TRBV5-1 with TRBJ1-2, with 9 bases aligning to TRBD1. Germline V gives CDR1 SGHRS, CDR2 YFSETQ. CDR3 size: 14 residues. The junction had 11 bases not matched to a gene; V was cut back by 4 bases and J by 10 bases. The CDR3, as DNA: TGCGCCAGCAGCCTCACAGAAACAGGGGGCGACTACACCTTC. Protein product: CASSLTETGGDYTF.

This chain uses TRBV12-5 with TRBJ1-1; D is ambiguous. V dropped 5 bases and J dropped 8 bases, with 12 bases sitting between them. Germline V gene data show CDR1 as LGHNT and CDR2 as FRNRAP. The CDR3 spans 12 residues. The CDR3 spells CASGAVRREAFF. CDR3 coding DNA: TGTGCTAGTGGTGCCGTACGGAGGGAAGCTTTCTTT. Using reference TRBV12-5 and TRBJ1-1 for the parts outside the CDR3, the full variable domain is DARVTQTPRHKVTEMGQEVTMRCQPILGHNTVFWYRQTMMQGLELLAYFRNRAPLDDSGMPKDRFSAEMPDATLATLKIQPSEPRDSAVYFCASGAVRREAFFGQGTRLTVV.

The chain combines TRBV4-2 with TRBJ2-2, with TRBD1 identical over 8 bases. Trimming took 5 bases from V and 1 from J; bases not matched to a gene: 6. This CDR3 contains 16 residues. Germline V gene sequence: CDR1 LGHNA, CDR2 YNFKEQ. The CDR3 protein is CASSKGQELNTGELFF. The DNA of the CDR3 is TGTGCCAGCAGCAAGGGACAGGAGCTGAACACCGGGGAGCTGTTTTTT.

This clone was seen once. This chain uses TRBV15 with TRBJ1-5; no clear D gene. Germline assignment: CDR1 LNHNV and CDR2 YYDKDF (reference sequence). This CDR3 comprises 14 residues. Between the trimmed V and J ends, which lost 0 bases and 0 bases, there was a span of 3 bases. The CDR3 DNA is TGTGCCACCAGCAGAGACGTTAGCAATCAGCCCCAGCATTTT. Translation gives CATSRDVSNQPQHF.

This clone was recorded once. The V gene is TRBV19, the J gene TRBJ2-7; TRBD1 matches 9 bases. V lost 4 bases and J lost 1; bases outside the gene matches: 2. The CDR3 covers 14 residues. The germline V gene encodes CDR1 LNHDA and CDR2 SQIVND (reference sequence). The chain's CDR3 is CASSRGQGSYEQYF. Here the CDR3 DNA reads TGTGCCAGTAGTAGGGGACAGGGATCCTACGAGCAGTACTTC. Using reference TRBV19 and TRBJ2-7 for the parts outside the CDR3, the full variable domain is DGGITQSPKYLFRKEGQNVTLSCEQNLNHDAMYWYRQDPGQGLRLIYYSQIVNDFQKGDIAEGYSVSREKKESFPLTVTSAQKNPTAFYLCASSRGQGSYEQYFGPGTRLTVT.

In its sample, this clone was seen once. The V gene is TRBV5-1, the J gene TRBJ2-1; 8 bases match TRBD2. Germline V gene sequence: CDR1 SGHRS, CDR2 YFSETQ. This CDR3 has 14 amino acids. The V gene end was trimmed by 8 bases and the J gene end by 8 bases; junction bases not matched to a gene: 12. As DNA, the CDR3 is TGCGCCAGTCGAGCGGGGGACCCCTCGGATGAGCAGTTCTTC. Translated, it gives CASRAGDPSDEQFF.

The DNA for the CDR3 is TGTGCCAGCAGTGATAAATTCTCTGGAAACACCATATATTTT. Amino acid sequence: CASSDKFSGNTIYF. The chain couples TRBV6-1 to TRBJ1-3; D remains unclear. CDR1 and CDR2 (germline): MNHNS, SASEGT. CDR3 length equals 14 residues. V gave up 3 bases and J gave up 0 bases, with 6 bases separating them.

The count of this clone is one. The chain carries TRBV11-2 and TRBJ2-5; 8 nucleotides agree with TRBD2. Germline V gene sequence: CDR1 SGHAT, CDR2 FQNNGV. After removal of 5 bases from V and 9 bases from J, the junction contained 11 bases not matched to a gene. This CDR3 has 14 residues. CDR3 sequence reads: CASSPVLAGPPQYF. CDR3 coding DNA: TGTGCCAGCAGCCCGGTCCTAGCGGGTCCGCCCCAGTACTTC.

This clone appeared once. The V call is TRBV10-1, the J call TRBJ2-3, with 8 bases lining up with TRBD1. Losses at the gene ends were 5 bases for V and 11 bases for J; bases not matched to a gene: 6. Germline CDR1 and CDR2: WNHNN and SYGVQD (reference sequence). This CDR3 region has 12 residues. CDR3 nucleotides: TGCGCCAGCAGTCCCGGACAGGGTATGCAGTATTTT. As protein: CASSPGQGMQYF.

V and J are TRBV7-9 and TRBJ2-2; 9 positions match TRBD2. Germline CDR1 and CDR2: SEHNR and FQNEAQ (reference sequence). This CDR3 is built from 16 residues. Germline trimming cut 2 bases from V and 4 bases from J; bases unmatched to any gene: 5. CDR3 sequence (DNA): TGTGCCAGCAGCTTAATTGGCGGGGGGGCCACCGGGGAGCTGTTTTTT. Translated: CASSLIGGGATGELFF.

This rearrangement joins TRBV5-6 to TRBJ1-1, with 9 nucleotides matching TRBD1. The CDR3 spans 15 residues. Trimming took 0 bases from V and 5 from J; bases not matched to a gene: 5. Germline V lookup: CDR1 SGHDT, CDR2 YYEEEE. The CDR3 bases are TGTGCCAGCAGCTTGGTCGGACAGGGGCGGACTGAAGCTTTCTTT. This translates into CASSLVGQGRTEAFF.

This chain joins TRBV5-1 and TRBJ2-1; possibly TRBD2 for D (5 bases). In germline, CDR1 is SGHRS, CDR2 YFSETQ. V dropped 0 bases and J dropped 0 bases, with 10 bases sitting between them. The CDR3 sequence is 16 residues long. CDR3 protein: CASSLERYSSYNEQFF. As DNA, the CDR3 is TGCGCCAGCAGCTTGGAGCGGTACAGCTCCTACAATGAGCAGTTCTTC.

V and J are TRBV5-1 and TRBJ2-1; maybe TRBD1 (5 bases). Germline loops: CDR1 SGHRS, CDR2 YFSETQ. Trimming stripped 7 bases from V and 0 bases from J, with 11 bases between. The CDR3 extends over 14 amino acids. The CDR3 DNA sequence: TGCGCCAGCCAGCGACAGAACTCCTACAATGAGCAGTTCTTC. Protein: CASQRQNSYNEQFF.

The chain is built from TRBV6-6 and TRBJ1-6, with TRBD1 as a possible D gene (6 bases). V was cut by 10 bases and J by 7 bases, with 17 bases left in between. Germline V CDR1 and CDR2: MNHNY, SVGAGI (reference sequence). This CDR3 is built from 14 residues. CDR3 region: CATQARQANSPLHF. The CDR3 nucleotides are TGTGCCACCCAAGCACGACAGGCGAATTCACCCCTCCACTTT.

The chain couples TRBV6-4 to TRBJ1-4; D remains ambiguous. Germline-derived CDR1 and CDR2 are MRHNA and SNTAGT. The length of the CDR3 is 12 residues. Deletions cut 9 bases from V and 7 bases from J, with 12 bases between. The CDR3 DNA reads TGTGCCAGTCCTTCCCGTAGTGAAAAACTGTTTTTT. This encodes CASPSRSEKLFF.

The chain carries TRBV5-1 and TRBJ2-7; 8 nucleotides match TRBD1. Germline CDR1 SGHRS, CDR2 YFSETQ. This CDR3 is 15 amino acids long. Trimming cost V 0 bases and J 4 bases; bases outside gene matches: 6. The CDR3 sequence is CASSLVSGGGYEQYF. The CDR3 nucleotides read TGCGCCAGCAGCTTGGTGTCAGGGGGCGGATACGAGCAGTACTTC.

The chain uses TRBV5-1 and TRBJ2-1, with unresolved D. Germline assignment: CDR1 SGHRS and CDR2 YFSETQ. With 0 bases removed from V and 3 bases from J, the gap between germline ends came to 4 bases. The length of the CDR3 is 13 residues. CDR3 residues: CASSLGGYNEQFF. In nucleotides, the CDR3 is TGCGCCAGCAGCTTGGGAGGCTACAATGAGCAGTTCTTC.

This CDR3 is CASSLGDRGGYEQYF. For the CDR3, the DNA is TGCGCCAGCAGCTTGGGGGACAGGGGCGGTTACGAGCAGTACTTC. The rearrangement joins TRBV5-1 to TRBJ2-7, with 10 bases lining up with TRBD1. The V and J ends lost 0 bases and 4 bases, in that order; junction bases with no gene match: 4. Germline-derived CDR1 and CDR2 are SGHRS and YFSETQ. The CDR3 spans 15 residues.

The chain uses TRBV18 and TRBJ2-1, with 9 bases matching TRBD1. Germline lookup yields CDR1 KGHSH and CDR2 LQKENI. V was pared by 2 bases and J by 4 bases, with 3 bases of the junction left unmatched. The CDR3 has 15 residues. The CDR3 sequence is CASSPKDRGYNEQFF. As DNA, the CDR3 is TGTGCCAGCTCACCAAAGGACAGGGGTTACAATGAGCAGTTCTTC.

The V and J genes are TRBV3-1 (or the pseudogene TRBV3-2) and TRBJ2-5; TRBD2 matches at 15 bases. Germline loops: CDR1 LGHDT, CDR2 YNNKEL (reference sequence). This CDR3 spans 16 amino acids. After removal of 4 bases from V and 2 bases from J, the junction contained 2 bases not matched to a gene. DNA for the CDR3: TGTGCCAGCAGCCGGGGACTAGCGGGGGGACAAGAGACCCAGTACTTC. It codes for CASSRGLAGGQETQYF.

The chain is built from TRBV2 and TRBJ2-7, with D hard to call. CDR1 and CDR2 from the germline V gene are SNHLY and FYNNEI. The CDR3 is 16 amino acids. The V end was cut by 7 bases, the J end by 5 bases, with 24 bases between. CDR3 region: CASMVYSPVGPDEQYF. CDR3 nucleotide sequence: TGTGCCAGCATGGTTTACTCTCCCGTGGGCCCCGACGAGCAGTACTTC.

The chain uses TRBV7-9 and TRBJ1-5; possibly TRBD1 for D (6 bases). Germline V gene lookup returns CDR1 SEHNR and CDR2 FQNEAQ (reference sequence). Trimming took off 1 base at V and 3 bases at J, with 10 bases between the two ends. The CDR3 runs to 15 residues. CDR3 amino acids: CASSLGQDLNQPQHF. The CDR3 nucleotides read TGTGCCAGCAGCTTAGGACAGGACCTCAATCAGCCCCAGCATTTT. The full variable domain, completed using reference TRBV7-9 and TRBJ1-5, is DTGVSQNPRHKITKRGQNVTFRCDPISEHNRLYWYRQTLGQGPEFLTYFQNEAQLEKSRLLSDRFSAERPKGSFSTLEIQRTEQGDSAMYLCASSLGQDLNQPQHFGDGTRLSIL.

J is TRBJ1-1 and V is TRBV7-9, with D unresolved. Germline lookup yields CDR1 SEHNR and CDR2 FQNEAQ (reference sequence). This CDR3 is 14 amino acids long. The V and J ends lost 8 bases and 1 base respectively, with 14 bases between them. CDR3 nucleotide sequence: TGTGCCAGCCTGGACTTAAACTCGAACACTGAAGCTTTCTTT. Translated, it gives CASLDLNSNTEAFF. The full variable domain, in which reference TRBV7-9 and TRBJ1-1 provide the parts outside the CDR3, is DTGVSQNPRHKITKRGQNVTFRCDPISEHNRLYWYRQTLGQGPEFLTYFQNEAQLEKSRLLSDRFSAERPKGSFSTLEIQRTEQGDSAMYLCASLDLNSNTEAFFGQGTRLTVV.